A single sample gave rise to the 4 T cell receptor beta chains below, sequenced in a study of T cells in Graves' hyperthyroidism and ophthalmopathy. RNA transcripts provided the source from which TCR beta CDR3 regions were amplified. TCR CDR3 underwent first-round RT-PCR with the HTBI primer set. TCRdb fed the multiplex PCR reads into MiXCR, producing one record per CDR3 protein. The sample has some 550,000 distinct CDR3 sequences, under 25% seen once. Sequencing was carried out using blood. The receptor set was obtained from a man between 18 and 35 years old with Graves' hyperthyroidism.

In its sample, this clonotype was seen many times. The chain has TRBV7-8 and TRBJ2-7; TRBD1 agrees at 7 bases. The CDR3 has 15 residues. Germline V gene lookup returns CDR1 SGHVS and CDR2 FQNEAQ. V trimming: 0 bases; J trimming: 3 bases; junction bases outside the gene matches: 5. In DNA form, the CDR3 reads TGTGCCAGCAGCTTAGCCCAGGGGGTTTTCTACGAGCAGTACTTC. This encodes CASSLAQGVFYEQYF. Variable domain in full (rest from reference TRBV7-8 and TRBJ2-7): GAGVSQSPRYKVAKRGQDVALRCDPISGHVSLFWYQQALGQGPEFLTYFQNEAQLDKSGLPSDRFFAERPEGSVSTLKIQRTQQEDSAVYLCASSLAQGVFYEQYFGPGTRLTVT.

This clonotype showed up many times. This rearrangement joins TRBV9 to TRBJ1-1; no reliable D call. Trimming pared 4 bases from V and 5 bases from J, leaving 12 bases between. The CDR3 is 13 residues long. Germline CDR1 and CDR2: SGDLS and YYNGEE. The CDR3 here is CASSLPPGTEAFF. The CDR3 DNA follows: TGTGCCAGCAGCTTACCGCCGGGGACTGAAGCTTTCTTT.

This clonotype appeared many times. In nucleotides, the CDR3 is TGTGCCAGCAGCTTGACAGGGGGCAGTAGTACTGAAGCTTTCTTT. This sequence encodes CASSLTGGSSTEAFF. This rearrangement joins TRBV7-6 to TRBJ1-1; 10 bases match TRBD1. Germline CDR1 is SGHVS and CDR2 is FNYEAQ. V was clipped by 3 bases and J by 5 bases; unmatched bases: 6. The CDR3 consists of 15 residues.

The chain combines TRBV3-1 with TRBJ1-5; the D is unclear. This CDR3 region has 13 residues. V lost 0 bases and J lost 3, with 3 bases in between. CDR1 and CDR2 (germline): LGHDT, YNNKEL (reference sequence). The DNA of the CDR3 is TGTGCCAGCAGCCAAGATGTCAATCAGCCCCAGCATTTT. Translating gives CASSQDVNQPQHF.